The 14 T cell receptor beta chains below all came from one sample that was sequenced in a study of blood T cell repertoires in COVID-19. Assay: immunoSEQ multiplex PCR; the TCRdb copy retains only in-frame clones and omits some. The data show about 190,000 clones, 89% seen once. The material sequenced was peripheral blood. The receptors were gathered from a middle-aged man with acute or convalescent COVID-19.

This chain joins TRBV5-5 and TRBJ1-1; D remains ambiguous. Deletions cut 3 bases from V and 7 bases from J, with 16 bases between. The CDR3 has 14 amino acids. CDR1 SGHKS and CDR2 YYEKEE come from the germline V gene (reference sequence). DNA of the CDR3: TGTGCCAGCAGCTCTATCGGGGTCCGGAGTGAAGCTTTCTTT. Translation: CASSSIGVRSEAFF.

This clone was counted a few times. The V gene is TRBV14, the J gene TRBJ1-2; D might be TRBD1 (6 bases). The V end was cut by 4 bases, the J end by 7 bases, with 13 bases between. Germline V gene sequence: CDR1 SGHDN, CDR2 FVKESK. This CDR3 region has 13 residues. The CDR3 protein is CASSPKQGSGYTF. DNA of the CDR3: TGTGCCAGCAGCCCCAAACAGGGCTCTGGCTACACCTTC.

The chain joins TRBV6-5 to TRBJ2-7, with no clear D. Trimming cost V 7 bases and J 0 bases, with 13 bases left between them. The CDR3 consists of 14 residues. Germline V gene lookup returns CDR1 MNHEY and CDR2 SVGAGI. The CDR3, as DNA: TGTGCCAGCACTGGTTCCTCTAGCTCCTACGAGCAGTACTTC. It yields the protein CASTGSSSSYEQYF.

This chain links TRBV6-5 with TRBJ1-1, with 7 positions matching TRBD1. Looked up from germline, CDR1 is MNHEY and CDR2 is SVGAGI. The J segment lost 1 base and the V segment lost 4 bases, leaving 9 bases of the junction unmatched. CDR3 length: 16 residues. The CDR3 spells CASSFSGQLPNTEAFF. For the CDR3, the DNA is TGTGCCAGCAGTTTCTCGGGACAGCTACCGAACACTGAAGCTTTCTTT.

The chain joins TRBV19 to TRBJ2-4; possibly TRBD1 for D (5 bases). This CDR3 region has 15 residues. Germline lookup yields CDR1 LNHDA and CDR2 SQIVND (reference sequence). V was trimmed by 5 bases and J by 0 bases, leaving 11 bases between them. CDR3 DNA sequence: TGTGCCAGTAGTCTTTCAGGGATAGCCAAAAACATTCAGTACTTC. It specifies CASSLSGIAKNIQYF.

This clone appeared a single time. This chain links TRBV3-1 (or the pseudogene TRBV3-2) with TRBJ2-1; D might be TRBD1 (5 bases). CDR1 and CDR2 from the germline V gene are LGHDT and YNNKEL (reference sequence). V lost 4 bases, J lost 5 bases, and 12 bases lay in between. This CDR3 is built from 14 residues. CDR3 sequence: CASSLPGKDNEQFF. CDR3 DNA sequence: TGTGCCAGCAGCCTCCCAGGGAAGGACAATGAGCAGTTCTTC.

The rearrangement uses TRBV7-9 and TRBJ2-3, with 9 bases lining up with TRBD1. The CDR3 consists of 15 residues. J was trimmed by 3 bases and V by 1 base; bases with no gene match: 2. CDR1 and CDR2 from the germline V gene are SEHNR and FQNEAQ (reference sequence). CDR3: CASSLVGQGTDTQYF. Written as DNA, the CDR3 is TGTGCCAGCAGCTTAGTGGGACAGGGAACAGATACGCAGTATTTT. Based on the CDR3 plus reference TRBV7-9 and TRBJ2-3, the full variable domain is DTGVSQNPRHKITKRGQNVTFRCDPISEHNRLYWYRQTLGQGPEFLTYFQNEAQLEKSRLLSDRFSAERPKGSFSTLEIQRTEQGDSAMYLCASSLVGQGTDTQYFGPGTRLTVL.

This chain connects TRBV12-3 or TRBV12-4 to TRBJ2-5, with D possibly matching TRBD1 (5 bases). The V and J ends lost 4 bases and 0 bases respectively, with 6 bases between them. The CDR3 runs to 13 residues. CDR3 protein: CASSSTDQETQYF. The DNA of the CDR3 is TGTGCCAGCAGTTCGACAGACCAAGAGACCCAGTACTTC.

CDR3 region: CASSLRGPGYSNQPQHF. As DNA, the CDR3 is TGTGCCAGCAGCTTGAGAGGGCCGGGATACAGCAATCAGCCCCAGCATTTT. The chain is built from TRBV7-8 and TRBJ1-5, with D uncertain. Between the trimmed V and J ends, which lost 3 bases and 1 base, there was a span of 16 bases. The CDR3 spans 17 residues. From germline, CDR1 is SGHVS and CDR2 FQNEAQ.

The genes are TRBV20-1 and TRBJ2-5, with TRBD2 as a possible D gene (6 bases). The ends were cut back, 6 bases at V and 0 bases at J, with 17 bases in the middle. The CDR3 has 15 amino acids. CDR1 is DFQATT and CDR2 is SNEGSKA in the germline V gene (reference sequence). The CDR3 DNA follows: TGCAGTGCCAGTAACCCCCGGGACTACCAAGAGACCCAGTACTTC. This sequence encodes CSASNPRDYQETQYF.

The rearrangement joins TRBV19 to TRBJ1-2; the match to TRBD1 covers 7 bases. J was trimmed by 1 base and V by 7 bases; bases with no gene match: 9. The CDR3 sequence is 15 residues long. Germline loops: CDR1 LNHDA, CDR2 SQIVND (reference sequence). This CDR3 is CASTTQGLNNYGYTF. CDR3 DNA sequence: TGTGCCAGTACGACACAGGGGCTGAATAACTATGGCTACACCTTC.

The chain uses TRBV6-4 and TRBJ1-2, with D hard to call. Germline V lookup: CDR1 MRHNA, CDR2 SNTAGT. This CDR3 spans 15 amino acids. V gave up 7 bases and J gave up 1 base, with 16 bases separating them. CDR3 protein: CASTATAKLNYGYTF. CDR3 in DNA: TGTGCCAGCACCGCGACTGCGAAACTTAACTATGGCTACACCTTC.

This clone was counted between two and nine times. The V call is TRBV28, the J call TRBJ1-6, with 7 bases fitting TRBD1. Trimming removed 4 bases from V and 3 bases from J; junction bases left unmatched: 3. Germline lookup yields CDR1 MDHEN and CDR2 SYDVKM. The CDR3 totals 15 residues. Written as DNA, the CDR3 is TGTGCCAGCAGTTCCCGGGACAGCTATAATTCACCCCTCCACTTT. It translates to CASSSRDSYNSPLHF.

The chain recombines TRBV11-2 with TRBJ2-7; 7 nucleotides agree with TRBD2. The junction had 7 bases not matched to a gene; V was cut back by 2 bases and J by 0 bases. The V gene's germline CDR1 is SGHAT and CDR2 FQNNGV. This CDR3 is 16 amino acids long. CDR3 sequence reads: CASSLWPSGVSYEQYF. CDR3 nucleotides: TGTGCCAGCAGCTTATGGCCTAGCGGAGTCTCCTACGAGCAGTACTTC. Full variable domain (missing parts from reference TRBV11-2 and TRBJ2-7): EAGVAQSPRYKIIEKRQSVAFWCNPISGHATLYWYQQILGQGPKLLIQFQNNGVVDDSQLPKDRFSAERLKGVDSTLKIQPAKLEDSAVYLCASSLWPSGVSYEQYFGPGTRLTVT.